The 13 T cell receptor beta chains presented below share a single source sample, sequenced in a study of shared clonotypes between healthy human individuals. Naive CD8 cells comprised CD45RO-negative, CCR7-positively selected cells, excluding terminally differentiated effector memory CD45RA+ cells. Measured with immunoSEQ multiplex PCR; TCRdb has only the in-frame clones, and not every one. The sample lists 1.5 million to 2.5 million clones; less than 95% were seen once. Sequencing was done on a sample of naive CD8+ T cells sorted from blood. These receptors were taken from a man younger than 30 in good health.

The CDR3 region is CASSIRTGETQYF. The DNA for the CDR3 is TGTGCCAGTAGTATCCGGACAGGGGAGACCCAGTACTTC. This rearrangement joins TRBV19 to TRBJ2-5; 8 bases map to TRBD1. This CDR3 spans 13 amino acids. The V gene end was trimmed by 3 bases and the J gene end by 5 bases; junction bases not matched to a gene: 2. Germline V CDR1 and CDR2: LNHDA, SQIVND (reference sequence).

CDR3 DNA: TGTGCCAGCAGTTTATCCGCCGGGACAGGGTGGAGCGAGCAGTACTTC. It encodes CASSLSAGTGWSEQYF. This chain connects TRBV27 to TRBJ2-7; the match to TRBD1 covers 9 bases. The CDR3 totals 16 residues. Germline lookup yields CDR1 MNHEY and CDR2 SMNVEV (reference sequence). The V segment lost 0 bases and the J segment 6 bases; nucleotides outside the gene matches: 9.

The gene calls are TRBV7-4 and TRBJ2-7; D possibly corresponds to TRBD1 (5 bases). V dropped 7 bases and J dropped 2 bases, with 15 bases sitting between them. Germline V gene sequence: CDR1 SGHVT, CDR2 SQSDAQ. The CDR3 totals 14 residues. The CDR3 is CASTNPRVAYEQYF. The CDR3 coding sequence is TGTGCCAGCACCAACCCCAGGGTTGCCTACGAGCAGTACTTC.

This rearrangement joins TRBV29-1 to TRBJ2-5; D is perhaps TRBD1 (5 bases). Germline V gene lookup returns CDR1 SQVTM and CDR2 ANQGSEA. Trimming took 3 bases from V and 8 from J, leaving 28 bases between them. This CDR3 contains 17 residues. In DNA form, the CDR3 reads TGCAGCGTTGACGGAACCACGGATAGGGGTACGACGGATACCCAGTACTTC. It codes for CSVDGTTDRGTTDTQYF. The whole variable domain, remainder taken from reference TRBV29-1 and TRBJ2-5, is SAVISQKPSRDICQRGTSLTIQCQVDSQVTMMFWYRQQPGQSLTLIATANQGSEATYESGFVIDKFPISRPNLTFSTLTVSNMSPEDSSIYLCSVDGTTDRGTTDTQYFGPGTRLLVL.

The chain recombines TRBV25-1 with TRBJ1-4; 8 positions match TRBD1. Germline assignment: CDR1 MGHDK and CDR2 SYGVNS. The CDR3 covers 15 residues. V gave up 5 bases and J gave up 7 bases; unmatched junction bases: 9. CDR3 residues: CASSTWTGTVEKLFF. The CDR3 DNA reads as TGTGCCAGCAGTACTTGGACAGGGACTGTTGAAAAACTGTTTTTT.

V and J are TRBV19 and TRBJ1-1; unclear D gene. Trimming took 3 bases from V and 8 from J, leaving 16 bases between them. In germline, CDR1 is LNHDA, CDR2 SQIVND (reference sequence). CDR3 length: 14 amino acids. This CDR3 is CASSIDSLIGEAFF. The CDR3 DNA follows: TGTGCCAGTAGTATTGATAGTCTCATCGGGGAAGCTTTCTTT.

The rearrangement joins TRBV11-2 to TRBJ2-7; TRBD1 matches 8 bases. The CDR3 is made up of 16 amino acids. Germline V gene lookup returns CDR1 SGHAT and CDR2 FQNNGV. V gave up 2 bases and J gave up 2 bases; unmatched junction bases: 8. The chain's CDR3 is CASSLSQGQVPYEQYF. In DNA form, the CDR3 reads TGTGCCAGCAGCTTATCTCAGGGACAGGTGCCCTACGAGCAGTACTTC.

The chain employs TRBV9 and TRBJ2-3; TRBD2 matches 8 bases. Trimming cost V 4 bases and J 4 bases; bases outside gene matches: 5. This CDR3 region has 14 residues. Germline CDR1 and CDR2: SGDLS and YYNGEE. The chain's CDR3 is CASSRSGSPDTQYF. CDR3 sequence (DNA): TGTGCCAGCAGCAGGAGCGGGAGCCCAGATACGCAGTATTTT.

The chain couples TRBV5-6 to TRBJ2-7; D unclear. This CDR3 comprises 16 residues. V lost 0 bases and J lost 3, with 16 bases in between. Germline V gives CDR1 SGHDT, CDR2 YYEEEE. CDR3 loop: CASSLERSGVRYEQYF. Here the CDR3 DNA reads TGTGCCAGCAGCTTGGAGAGGTCAGGAGTCCGCTACGAGCAGTACTTC.

Worth noting for this clone: Other nucleotide sequences in the sample specify the same CDR3. The chain has TRBV9 and TRBJ2-1, with a possible D match to TRBD2 (6 bases). Trimming removed 0 bases at V and 3 bases at J, with 10 bases between. The CDR3 sequence is 15 residues long. Germline values: CDR1 SGDLS, CDR2 YYNGEE. CDR3 sequence (DNA): TGTGCCAGCAGCGTAGATAGCGGAGGCTACAATGAGCAGTTCTTC. This encodes CASSVDSGGYNEQFF.

The chain employs TRBV19 and TRBJ1-2, with a tentative D call TRBD1 (5 bases). Germline V lookup: CDR1 LNHDA, CDR2 SQIVND (reference sequence). The germline V and J ends were trimmed by 5 bases and 0 bases, with 16 bases remaining between them. There are 16 residues in the CDR3. As DNA, the CDR3 is TGTGCCAGTAGTTTCGACAGAGGGACCGCTAACTATGGCTACACCTTC. Amino acids: CASSFDRGTANYGYTF.

DNA of the CDR3: TGCGCCAGCAGCCAAGAACGGTACTACGAGCAGTACTTC. Its translation: CASSQERYYEQYF. The gene calls are TRBV4-1 and TRBJ2-7; D is uncertain. V was clipped by 0 bases and J by 3 bases, with 6 bases between them. In germline, CDR1 is MGHRA, CDR2 YSYEKL. The CDR3 has 13 amino acids.

The V gene is TRBV6-1, the J gene TRBJ1-4; D is unclear. V lost 2 bases to trimming and J lost 8 bases, with 15 bases between them. CDR1 MNHNS and CDR2 SASEGT come from the germline V gene. CDR3 length: 15 residues. The CDR3 nucleotides are TGTGCCAGCAGTGAAACACCTCTCAAGGACGAAAAACTGTTTTTT. Translated, it gives CASSETPLKDEKLFF.